The 23 T cell receptor beta chains presented below share a single source sample, sequenced in a study of CD8+CD57+ T cells in acquired aplastic anemia. Genomic DNA constituted the template upon which TCR beta VDJ and CDR3 profiling was performed. One entry per CDR3 protein, called by TCRdb with MiXCR from the reads. The sample has around 190,000 distinct CDR3 sequences, approximately 48% seen once; the top ten hold 10% to 15%. Patients included in sequencing had previously demonstrated CD8+CD57+ cell expansion by flow cytometry. Material for sequencing was sorted CD4+, CD8+, or CD8+CD57+ T cells (not recorded which) from PBMCs. Every receptor here comes from a human donor with aplastic anemia.

This chain joins TRBV11-1 and TRBJ2-7, with 10 bases matching TRBD1. CDR3 length: 16 residues. The ends lost 1 base at V and 3 bases at J; junction bases unmatched: 6. Germline lookup yields CDR1 SGHAT and CDR2 FQDESV (reference sequence). CDR3 DNA sequence: TGTGCCAGCAGCTTAGTTTATCGGGACAGGGGCTACGAGCAGTACTTC. Translated, it gives CASSLVYRDRGYEQYF.

The chain is built from TRBV7-8 and TRBJ1-1; tentatively, D is TRBD1 (5 bases). Germline V gene data show CDR1 as SGHVS and CDR2 as FQNEAQ. Trimming left V 4 bases short and J 2 bases short, with 11 bases between. The CDR3 spans 14 residues. The CDR3 sequence is CASSWGDRNTEAFF. The DNA of the CDR3 is TGTGCCAGCAGCTGGGGGGACCGTAACACTGAAGCTTTCTTT. Full variable domain (rest looked up from reference TRBV7-8 and TRBJ1-1): GAGVSQSPRYKVAKRGQDVALRCDPISGHVSLFWYQQALGQGPEFLTYFQNEAQLDKSGLPSDRFFAERPEGSVSTLKIQRTQQEDSAVYLCASSWGDRNTEAFFGQGTRLTVV.

This rearrangement joins TRBV5-1 to TRBJ2-3; D unresolved. This CDR3 has 14 amino acids. CDR1 SGHRS and CDR2 YFSETQ come from the germline V gene. V lost 2 bases and J lost 2, with 9 bases in between. The CDR3 here is CASSLGATTDTQYF. Here the CDR3 DNA reads TGCGCCAGCAGCTTAGGAGCGACCACAGATACGCAGTATTTT.

This clonotype was detected many times. This chain links TRBV19 with TRBJ1-2, with 8 bases matching TRBD1. Germline trimming cut 2 bases from V and 4 bases from J; bases unmatched to any gene: 6. The CDR3 is 15 amino acids. CDR1 is LNHDA, CDR2 SQIVND, per germline (reference sequence). This CDR3 reads CASSIQGAQSYGYTF. For the CDR3, the DNA is TGTGCCAGTAGTATACAGGGGGCTCAAAGCTATGGCTACACCTTC.

A word on this clonotype: This may arise from a read error, as a much more abundant clone is one base away. The chain links TRBV4-1 to TRBJ2-5; D call uncertain. The germline gives CDR1 MGHRA, CDR2 YSYEKL. This CDR3 is 13 amino acids long. Trimming shortened V by 2 bases and J by 4 bases, and 8 bases separated the two germline ends. CDR3 protein: CASSQCGIETQYF. The CDR3 bases are TGCGCCAGCAGCCAATGTGGAATAGAGACCCAGTACTTC.

The J gene is TRBJ1-6, the V gene TRBV5-5; no firm D call. The CDR3 spans 15 residues. Trimming pared 0 bases from V and 0 bases from J, leaving 4 bases between. Germline V gives CDR1 SGHKS, CDR2 YYEKEE (reference sequence). The CDR3 DNA reads TGTGCCAGCAGCTTGGGTGACTCCTATAATTCACCCCTCCACTTT. Translating gives CASSLGDSYNSPLHF.

The genes are TRBV6-1 and TRBJ1-1; 9 positions agree with TRBD1. Looked up from germline, CDR1 is MNHNS and CDR2 is SASEGT. V shed 6 bases and J 6 bases; nucleotides not matched to a gene: 2. This CDR3 is built from 12 residues. In DNA form, the CDR3 reads TGTGCCAGCAGGGACAGGGGCGCTGAAGCTTTCTTT. Its translation is CASRDRGAEAFF.

In its sample, this clonotype was seen once. This chain uses TRBV5-1 with TRBJ2-3; D is possibly TRBD2 (6 bases). The CDR3 sequence is 16 residues long. Germline lookup yields CDR1 SGHRS and CDR2 YFSETQ. V was trimmed by 3 bases and J by 0 bases, leaving 14 bases between them. In DNA form, the CDR3 reads TGCGCCAGCAGCTGGGCTGGCGGGGATAGCACAGATACGCAGTATTTT. Protein: CASSWAGGDSTDTQYF.

The chain joins TRBV10-1 to TRBJ2-1; maybe TRBD1 (5 bases). V was cut by 4 bases and J by 9 bases, with 13 bases left in between. Germline V gene data show CDR1 as WNHNN and CDR2 as SYGVQD (reference sequence). This CDR3 spans 13 amino acids. The chain's CDR3 is CASSATGNSEQFF. CDR3 DNA: TGCGCCAGCAGTGCAACAGGCAACAGTGAGCAGTTCTTC.

This chain connects TRBV19 to TRBJ2-3; maybe TRBD2 (5 bases). The V end lost 6 bases, the J end lost 6 bases, and 13 bases lay between the germline ends. Germline V gives CDR1 LNHDA, CDR2 SQIVND (reference sequence). This CDR3 is built from 13 residues. The CDR3 loop is CASSGIGIDTQYF. CDR3 nucleotides: TGTGCCAGTAGCGGGATTGGGATTGATACGCAGTATTTT.

This clonotype was observed a single time. The rearrangement links TRBV11-2 to TRBJ1-6, with a weak D call TRBD1 (6 bases). With 5 bases removed from V and 5 bases from J, the gap between germline ends came to 19 bases. The CDR3 spans 17 residues. Germline CDR1 SGHAT, CDR2 FQNNGV. CDR3 protein: CASSPTAGGANNSPLHF. The CDR3 nucleotides read TGTGCCAGCAGCCCAACAGCGGGGGGCGCGAATAATTCACCCCTCCACTTT.

This clonotype was picked up a small number of times. The rearrangement links TRBV28 to TRBJ1-2; 7 nucleotides align to TRBD1. Losses at the gene ends were 6 bases for V and 9 bases for J; bases not matched to a gene: 16. The CDR3 contains 15 residues. Looked up from germline, CDR1 is MDHEN and CDR2 is SYDVKM. The CDR3 bases are TGTGCCAGCAGCTTACCCGGCACAGGGGTTGCCCGCTACACCTTC. As protein: CASSLPGTGVARYTF.

This sequence joins TRBV7-9 and TRBJ2-3; unclear D gene. Germline CDR1 is SEHNR and CDR2 is FQNEAQ (reference sequence). The ends were cut back, 2 bases at V and 1 base at J, with 7 bases in the middle. The CDR3 has 14 residues. The CDR3 DNA reads TGTGCCAGCAGCTTACGGCAGGGCACAGATACGCAGTATTTT. Translated: CASSLRQGTDTQYF.

This clonotype occurred many times. The chain combines TRBV12-3 or TRBV12-4 with TRBJ1-5; TRBD1 aligns across 9 bases. The CDR3 loop spans 14 amino acids. With V trimmed by 5 bases and J by 4 bases, 3 bases remained unmatched. CDR3 bases: TGTGCCAGCAGTGGACAGGGGTCAAATCAGCCCCAGCATTTT. The encoded protein is CASSGQGSNQPQHF.

In this sample, this clonotype turned up a few times. The chain employs TRBV30 and TRBJ1-2, with 9 nucleotides matching TRBD1. The V gene's germline CDR1 is GTSNPN and CDR2 SVGIG (reference sequence). With V trimmed by 4 bases and J by 6 bases, 9 bases remained unmatched. There are 14 residues in the CDR3. The CDR3 DNA sequence: TGTGCCTGGATCCCAGGAGACAGGGGGAATGGCTACACCTTC. The encoded protein is CAWIPGDRGNGYTF.

This clonotype was recorded only once. This chain links TRBV29-1 with TRBJ1-2, with D hard to call. The V end lost 4 bases, the J end lost 0 bases, and 9 bases lay between the germline ends. The CDR3 has 13 amino acids. CDR1 is SQVTM, CDR2 ANQGSEA, per germline. CDR3 loop: CSVGSGANYGYTF. In DNA form, the CDR3 reads TGCAGCGTTGGCAGCGGAGCTAACTATGGCTACACCTTC. Full variable domain (outside the CDR3, taken from reference TRBV29-1 and TRBJ1-2): SAVISQKPSRDICQRGTSLTIQCQVDSQVTMMFWYRQQPGQSLTLIATANQGSEATYESGFVIDKFPISRPNLTFSTLTVSNMSPEDSSIYLCSVGSGANYGYTFGSGTRLTVV.

This clonotype was seen a single time. The chain carries TRBV6-5 and TRBJ2-1; 11 bases match TRBD2. The CDR3 loop spans 16 amino acids. V shed 5 bases, J shed 6 bases, and the junction held 9 bases outside the gene matches. Germline V gene lookup returns CDR1 MNHEY and CDR2 SVGAGI. DNA of the CDR3: TGTGCCAGCAGTGCCGTAGCGGGAGGGGCAGGCAATGAGCAGTTCTTC. It translates to CASSAVAGGAGNEQFF.

The chain joins TRBV5-6 to TRBJ2-7; either TRBD1 or TRBD2 may supply D (5 bases each). Germline V gene lookup returns CDR1 SGHDT and CDR2 YYEEEE. This CDR3 comprises 12 residues. V dropped 0 bases and J dropped 8 bases, with 9 bases sitting between them. This chain's CDR3 is CASSLDGGQQYF. Here the CDR3 DNA reads TGTGCCAGCAGCTTGGATGGGGGACAGCAGTACTTC.

CDR3 residues: CSASQGSTDTQYF. The CDR3 DNA sequence: TGCAGTGCTAGTCAGGGTAGCACAGATACGCAGTATTTT. This sequence joins TRBV20-1 and TRBJ2-3; D may be TRBD1 (5 bases). Germline CDR1 reads DFQATT; CDR2 reads SNEGSKA (reference sequence). Trimming pared 3 bases from V and 0 bases from J, leaving 7 bases between. CDR3 length equals 13 residues.

The chain uses TRBV11-1 and TRBJ1-2, with TRBD1 matching 8 bases. From germline, CDR1 is SGHAT and CDR2 FQDESV (reference sequence). The V and J ends lost 4 bases and 3 bases, in that order; junction bases with no gene match: 4. The CDR3 sequence is 14 residues long. Written as DNA, the CDR3 is TGTGCCAGCAGCTCGCAGACAGGGGACTATGGCTACACCTTC. This codes for CASSSQTGDYGYTF.

This clonotype was detected only a few times. This chain links TRBV30 with TRBJ2-7; D is undetermined. Looked up from germline, CDR1 is GTSNPN and CDR2 is SVGIG (reference sequence). This CDR3 has 13 residues. Trimming cost V 0 bases and J 4 bases, with 10 bases left between them. The CDR3: CAWSVVHKYEQYF. The CDR3 region has the DNA TGTGCCTGGAGTGTGGTACACAAATACGAGCAGTACTTC.

The V gene is TRBV10-3, the J gene TRBJ1-2; possible D gene TRBD1, 5 bases. The CDR3 extends over 13 amino acids. CDR1 is ENHRY and CDR2 is SYGVKD in the germline V gene. V gave up 3 bases and J gave up 4 bases, with 9 bases separating them. CDR3 DNA sequence: TGTGCCATCAGTGACAGGGCTGGCTATGGCTACACCTTC. It is translated as CAISDRAGYGYTF.

J is TRBJ2-1 and V is TRBV2, with 8 bases identical to TRBD2. CDR3 size: 13 residues. V was clipped by 3 bases and J by 6 bases; unmatched bases: 1. Germline V gene lookup returns CDR1 SNHLY and CDR2 FYNNEI. This CDR3 reads CASSDRGGNEQFF. CDR3 in DNA: TGTGCCAGCAGTGATCGGGGGGGCAATGAGCAGTTCTTC.